These 12 T cell receptor beta chains originate from one sample sequenced in a study of T cells in Graves' hyperthyroidism and ophthalmopathy. RNA transcripts served as the template for amplifying TCR beta CDR3 regions. RT-PCR in the first round (using the HTBI primer set) targeted the TCR CDR3. MiXCR, applied by TCRdb to the multiplex PCR reads, yields one record per CDR3 protein. The data contain around 500,000 distinct CDR3 sequences, about 15% of them singletons. Specimen: blood. These receptors were taken from a woman under 30 with Graves' hyperthyroidism.

This clonotype was detected ten times or more. The chain couples TRBV9 to TRBJ2-2, with D tentatively TRBD1 (5 bases). Between the trimmed V and J ends, which lost 3 bases and 0 bases, there was a span of 12 bases. This CDR3 has 16 amino acids. Germline values: CDR1 SGDLS, CDR2 YYNGEE. CDR3 amino acids: CASSEGVYANTGELFF. CDR3 sequence (DNA): TGTGCCAGCAGCGAAGGGGTGTACGCGAACACCGGGGAGCTGTTTTTT.

This clonotype was observed many times. This chain joins TRBV11-2 and TRBJ2-5; D remains unclear. Trimming took off 2 bases at V and 7 bases at J, with 8 bases between the two ends. The germline CDR1 and CDR2 sequences are SGHAT and FQNNGV. The CDR3 sequence is 12 residues long. CDR3 sequence: CASSLRPGTQYF. DNA of the CDR3: TGTGCCAGCAGCTTAAGGCCGGGGACCCAGTACTTC. Together with reference TRBV11-2 and TRBJ2-5, the CDR3 gives the full variable domain: EAGVAQSPRYKIIEKRQSVAFWCNPISGHATLYWYQQILGQGPKLLIQFQNNGVVDDSQLPKDRFSAERLKGVDSTLKIQPAKLEDSAVYLCASSLRPGTQYFGPGTRLLVL.

The rearrangement joins TRBV12-3 or TRBV12-4 to TRBJ1-6, with D possibly TRBD1 on 5 matching bases. V was cut by 3 bases and J by 9 bases, with 6 bases left in between. The CDR3 contains 12 residues. The CDR3 reads CASSLRGSPLHF. The CDR3 DNA is TGTGCCAGCAGTTTGAGGGGTTCACCCCTCCACTTT.

The sample holds one count of this clonotype. The genes are TRBV7-8 and TRBJ2-3, with 7 bases fitting TRBD2. Germline-derived CDR1 and CDR2 are SGHVS and FQNEAQ. CDR3 length equals 16 residues. With V trimmed by 3 bases and J by 6 bases, 12 bases remained unmatched. CDR3 protein: CASSFYEREGPDTQYF. Here the CDR3 DNA reads TGTGCCAGCAGCTTTTACGAGAGGGAGGGCCCGGATACGCAGTATTTT.

There are many counts of this clonotype. The rearrangement uses TRBV30 and TRBJ1-1; 9 bases agree with TRBD1. Germline values: CDR1 GTSNPN, CDR2 SVGIG (reference sequence). There are 13 residues in the CDR3. V shed 7 bases, J shed 5 bases, and the junction held 8 bases outside the gene matches. CDR3 in amino acids: CASGQGKGTEAFF. For the CDR3, the DNA is TGTGCCTCGGGACAGGGTAAGGGAACTGAAGCTTTCTTT.

This clonotype was seen repeatedly, ten times or more. The CDR3 DNA follows: TGTGCCAGTGAAAGGTACCAAGAGACCCAGTACTTC. This codes for CASERYQETQYF. The V gene is TRBV2, the J gene TRBJ2-5; D is unresolved. CDR1 is SNHLY, CDR2 FYNNEI, per germline. This CDR3 spans 12 amino acids. V was trimmed by 9 bases and J by 0 bases, leaving 8 bases between them. The full variable domain, completed using reference TRBV2 and TRBJ2-5, is EPEVTQTPSHQVTQMGQEVILRCVPISNHLYFYWYRQILGQKVEFLVSFYNNEISEKSEIFDDQFSVERPDGSNFTLKIRSTKLEDSAMYFCASERYQETQYFGPGTRLLVL.

This clonotype has more than one count but fewer than ten. This chain uses TRBV5-1 with TRBJ1-6, with 9 bases that match TRBD1. The length of the CDR3 is 17 residues. With V trimmed by 4 bases and J by 8 bases, 13 bases remained unmatched. Germline V CDR1 and CDR2: SGHRS, YFSETQ. The CDR3 protein is CASSPGGVGTGYSPLHF. The CDR3 region has the DNA TGCGCCAGCAGCCCGGGAGGGGTCGGGACAGGGTATTCACCCCTCCACTTT. The whole variable domain, remainder taken from reference TRBV5-1 and TRBJ1-6, is KAGVTQTPRYLIKTRGQQVTLSCSPISGHRSVSWYQQTPGQGLQFLFEYFSETQRNKGNFPGRFSGRQFSNSRSEMNVSTLELGDSALYLCASSPGGVGTGYSPLHFGNGTRLTVT.

This rearrangement joins TRBV30 to TRBJ1-5; no reliable D call. V gave up 0 bases and J gave up 3 bases, with 3 bases separating them. Germline V CDR1 and CDR2: GTSNPN, SVGIG (reference sequence). The CDR3 extends over 12 amino acids. CDR3 nucleotide sequence: TGTGCCTGGAGTGTCGACAATCAGCCCCAGCATTTT. This gives the protein CAWSVDNQPQHF.

This clonotype was recorded a few times. This rearrangement joins TRBV9 to TRBJ2-2; unclear D gene. This CDR3 is built from 16 residues. Germline V gene data show CDR1 as SGDLS and CDR2 as YYNGEE. V lost 0 bases to trimming and J lost 5 bases, with 14 bases between them. The DNA for the CDR3 is TGTGCCAGCAGCGTAGATGGAGCAAGGGATACCGGGGAGCTGTTTTTT. It encodes CASSVDGARDTGELFF. Full variable domain (remainder filled in from reference TRBV9 and TRBJ2-2): DSGVTQTPKHLITATGQRVTLRCSPRSGDLSVYWYQQSLDQGLQFLIQYYNGEERAKGNILERFSAQQFPDLHSELNLSSLELGDSALYFCASSVDGARDTGELFFGEGSRLTVL.

In its sample, this clonotype was seen many times. The V gene is TRBV20-1, the J gene TRBJ1-3; 9 bases line up with TRBD1. Germline assignment: CDR1 DFQATT and CDR2 SNEGSKA (reference sequence). There are 17 residues in the CDR3. V lost 2 bases, J lost 4 bases, and 12 bases stayed unmatched. The CDR3 coding sequence is TGCAGTGCTAGATCCCGCCGGGACAGGGTCAGAGGAAACACCATATATTTT. Translation gives CSARSRRDRVRGNTIYF.

This clonotype was observed at least ten times. The chain combines TRBV5-1 with TRBJ1-5; 7 nucleotides line up with TRBD1. The CDR3 totals 15 residues. CDR1 and CDR2 from the germline V gene are SGHRS and YFSETQ. V lost 1 base to trimming and J lost 4 bases; unmatched junction nucleotides: 5. The CDR3 coding sequence is TGCGCCAGCAGCTTGACCGGACAGGCAAATCAGCCCCAGCATTTT. Translation gives CASSLTGQANQPQHF.

The genes are TRBV7-2 and TRBJ2-1, with TRBD2 identical over 9 bases. The ends lost 1 base at V and 6 bases at J; junction bases unmatched: 4. CDR1 and CDR2 (germline): SGHTA, FQGNSA. This CDR3 has 15 amino acids. Written as DNA, the CDR3 is TGTGCCAGCAGCTTAGGGCTAGCGGGAACCAATGAGCAGTTCTTC. It codes for CASSLGLAGTNEQFF.